The clone carrying this TCR beta chain was found a few times. Antigen: not known. A much larger clone sits a single nucleotide away, making a read error possible. The CDR3 totals 15 residues. The V gene end was trimmed by 4 bases and the J gene end by 11 bases; junction bases not matched to a gene: 10. The V gene's germline CDR1 is SEHNR and CDR2 FQNEAQ (reference sequence). The sample originates from a study of post-analysis software for immune sequencing data. Study as a whole: Both relapsing-remitting and secondary progressive multiple sclerosis featured among the disease courses, as did progressive-relapsing multiple sclerosis. General study findings and limits: The study found TRBV5-6, TRBV5-1 and TRBV20-1 among a handful of TRBV segments more frequent in patients than controls.

The authors incorporated unique molecular identifiers into the TCR beta cDNA libraries. TCRdb passed the PCR reads through MiXCR, listing each CDR3 protein once. The table records about half a million distinct CDR3 sequences, over 35% of them present only once. The source is a girl aged 10 to 17 with multiple sclerosis. The rearrangement links TRBV7-9 to TRBJ2-5, with 13 nucleotides matching TRBD2. Sequenced sample: blood. CDR3 region: CASSWKTSGRNEQYF. The CDR3 DNA reads as TGTGCCAGCAGCTGGAAGACTAGCGGGAGGAATGAGCAGTACTTC.